One and the same sample provided the 28 T cell receptor beta chains below, sequenced in a study of response to subunit inactivated influenza vaccine. One entry per CDR3 protein, called by TCRdb with MiXCR from the RT-PCR reads. The profile shows 500,000 or so distinct CDR3 sequences, about a tenth of them singletons. The input for sequencing was PBMCs from blood, taken about 40 days after vaccination. The receptors shown here come from a man in his forties or fifties who received an inactivated influenza vaccine.

This chain uses TRBV5-1 with TRBJ1-1; weak D call: TRBD1 (6 bases). Germline lookup yields CDR1 SGHRS and CDR2 YFSETQ. V lost 4 bases and J 5 bases, leaving 21 bases between the germline ends. The length of the CDR3 is 16 residues. The CDR3 protein is CASSTLSQGRATEAFF. The CDR3 nucleotides read TGCGCCAGCAGCACACTGAGTCAGGGGCGAGCGACTGAAGCTTTCTTT.

This clonotype was found many times. The V call is TRBV7-8, the J call TRBJ1-2; no reliable D call. CDR3 size: 14 residues. Germline CDR1 and CDR2: SGHVS and FQNEAQ. V lost 0 bases and J lost 4, with 9 bases in between. The CDR3 DNA reads as TGTGCCAGCAGCTTAGCGGAGGGTCTCTATGGCTACACCTTC. The encoded protein is CASSLAEGLYGYTF.

This clonotype was seen at least ten times. This chain joins TRBV5-1 and TRBJ2-3, with 9 bases fitting TRBD2. After removal of 2 bases from V and 4 bases from J, the junction contained 8 bases not matched to a gene. The germline CDR1 and CDR2 sequences are SGHRS and YFSETQ. The CDR3 covers 16 residues. CDR3 DNA sequence: TGCGCCAGCAGCTTACAGGGGCGGGAGGGCGCAGATACGCAGTATTTT. Translated, it gives CASSLQGREGADTQYF.

This clonotype occurred a few times. This chain joins TRBV10-3 and TRBJ2-1, with 12 bases matching TRBD1. CDR1 ENHRY and CDR2 SYGVKD come from the germline V gene. Unmatched junction bases numbered 5, after V lost 4 bases and J lost 10 bases. The CDR3 loop spans 14 amino acids. CDR3: CAISVGDRGLEQFF. The CDR3 DNA follows: TGTGCCATCAGTGTGGGGGACAGGGGGCTCGAGCAGTTCTTC.

The chain couples TRBV20-1 to TRBJ2-3, with D maybe TRBD1 (5 bases). Germline assignment: CDR1 DFQATT and CDR2 SNEGSKA (reference sequence). The ends were cut back, 6 bases at V and 5 bases at J, with 15 bases in the middle. The CDR3 is 13 amino acids. The CDR3, as DNA: TGCAGTGCCAGACTGGGGCATAGAGATACGCAGTATTTT. Residues: CSARLGHRDTQYF.

The chain recombines TRBV5-6 with TRBJ2-1; 14 positions agree with TRBD2. The CDR3 totals 19 residues. The germline CDR1 and CDR2 sequences are SGHDT and YYEEEE. The V gene end was trimmed by 3 bases and the J gene end by 0 bases; junction bases not matched to a gene: 8. The CDR3 reads CASSWDAGTSGSSYNEQFF. The CDR3 DNA follows: TGTGCCAGCAGCTGGGACGCCGGGACTAGCGGGAGCTCCTACAATGAGCAGTTCTTC.

The rearrangement links TRBV5-1 to TRBJ2-7; D is unclear. The CDR3 runs 15 residues. V lost 4 bases, J lost 0 bases, and 14 bases lay in between. Germline CDR1 SGHRS, CDR2 YFSETQ. The CDR3 region is CASSKNTDLSYEQYF. In nucleotides, the CDR3 is TGCGCCAGCAGCAAAAACACCGACCTCTCCTACGAGCAGTACTTC. Filled out from reference TRBV5-1 and TRBJ2-7, the complete variable domain reads KAGVTQTPRYLIKTRGQQVTLSCSPISGHRSVSWYQQTPGQGLQFLFEYFSETQRNKGNFPGRFSGRQFSNSRSEMNVSTLELGDSALYLCASSKNTDLSYEQYFGPGTRLTVT.

This clonotype was detected ten times or more. This rearrangement joins TRBV20-1 to TRBJ1-4; maybe TRBD1 (6 bases). The CDR3 has 13 residues. CDR1 DFQATT and CDR2 SNEGSKA come from the germline V gene (reference sequence). The ends were cut back, 1 base at V and 7 bases at J, with 10 bases in the middle. CDR3 sequence (DNA): TGCAGTGCTAGAGTGGGGGGCCCTGAAAAACTGTTTTTT. Translated: CSARVGGPEKLFF.

The sample holds a few counts of this clonotype. The chain has TRBV20-1 and TRBJ2-7, with a possible D match to TRBD2 (6 bases). CDR1 and CDR2 from the germline V gene are DFQATT and SNEGSKA (reference sequence). This CDR3 is 14 amino acids long. Trimming shortened V by 5 bases and J by 6 bases, and 20 bases separated the two germline ends. For the CDR3, the DNA is TGCAGTGCTCAGCAGCTGACTAGTTTTGGCGAGCAGTACTTC. It codes for CSAQQLTSFGEQYF.

Concerning this clonotype itself: One junction end disagrees with the germline gene, perhaps due to a read error. The CDR3 here is CASSLVGRGRIETQYF. CDR3 nucleotides: TGTGCTAGCAGCTTAGTCGGCAGGGGGCGAATAGAGACCCAGTACTTC. The chain links TRBV7-7 to TRBJ2-5, with 8 bases matching TRBD1. This CDR3 region has 16 residues. Germline V gives CDR1 SSHAT, CDR2 FNYEAQ (reference sequence). Supplemented by reference TRBV7-7 and TRBJ2-5, the full variable domain reads GAGVSQSPRYKVTKRGQDVTLRCDPISSHATLYWYQQALGQGPEFLTYFNYEAQPDKSGLPSDRFSAERPEGSISTLTIQRTEQRDSAMYRCASSLVGRGRIETQYFGPGTRLLVL.

This clonotype has a handful of counts. This rearrangement joins TRBV7-2 to TRBJ2-3; D is unclear. V was cut by 1 base and J by 4 bases, with 9 bases left in between. The CDR3 runs 14 residues. The V gene's germline CDR1 is SGHTA and CDR2 FQGNSA. Written as DNA, the CDR3 is TGTGCCAGCAGCTTAGAGGTGTACTCAGATACGCAGTATTTT. It specifies CASSLEVYSDTQYF.

The chain recombines TRBV12-3 or TRBV12-4 with TRBJ2-7; TRBD2 matches at 12 bases. V dropped 3 bases and J dropped 5; count of bases not matched to a gene: 11. CDR3 size: 17 residues. CDR3 loop: CASSFLKLAGGQNEQYF. The CDR3 DNA follows: TGTGCCAGCAGTTTTTTAAAGCTAGCGGGAGGGCAGAACGAGCAGTACTTC.

This clonotype has just a few counts. V is TRBV7-2 and J is TRBJ2-3; the D is unclear. The length of the CDR3 is 13 residues. From germline, CDR1 is SGHTA and CDR2 FQGNSA. The V and J ends lost 5 bases and 2 bases respectively, with 8 bases between them. The CDR3 protein is CASSNAHTDTQYF. As DNA, the CDR3 is TGTGCCAGCAGCAACGCCCACACAGATACGCAGTATTTT. Based on the CDR3 plus reference TRBV7-2 and TRBJ2-3, the full variable domain is GAGVSQSPSNKVTEKGKDVELRCDPISGHTALYWYRQSLGQGLEFLIYFQGNSAPDKSGLPSDRFSAERTGGSVSTLTIQRTQQEDSAVYLCASSNAHTDTQYFGPGTRLTVL.

This clonotype was seen at least ten times. This rearrangement joins TRBV2 to TRBJ2-1, with unresolved D. Trimming shortened V by 4 bases and J by 6 bases, and 7 bases separated the two germline ends. The CDR3 contains 12 residues. Per the germline V gene, CDR1 is SNHLY and CDR2 is FYNNEI. The CDR3 bases are TGTGCCAGCAGTGGCCTCTTCAATGAGCAGTTCTTC. Translation gives CASSGLFNEQFF.

The genes are TRBV7-2 and TRBJ2-2; maybe TRBD2 (6 bases). V shed 5 bases and J shed 4 bases, with 14 bases lying between them. Germline V gene data show CDR1 as SGHTA and CDR2 as FQGNSA. The CDR3 length is 15 residues. The CDR3 region is CASSLRGRSTGELFF. In DNA, the CDR3 is TGTGCCAGCAGCCTCCGGGGGAGGAGCACCGGGGAGCTGTTTTTT.

The gene calls are TRBV29-1 and TRBJ2-7; TRBD1 matches 8 bases. From germline, CDR1 is SQVTM and CDR2 ANQGSEA. The CDR3 spans 16 residues. V was clipped by 0 bases and J by 1 base; unmatched bases: 8. The CDR3 DNA follows: TGCAGCGTTGAAGATCGACAGGGGAGGTCGTCCTACGAGCAGTACTTC. Translation gives CSVEDRQGRSSYEQYF.

This chain links TRBV4-2 with TRBJ2-1; the D gene is possibly TRBD2 (5 bases). V was cut by 0 bases and J by 4 bases, with 16 bases left in between. Looked up from germline, CDR1 is LGHNA and CDR2 is YNFKEQ. The CDR3 contains 17 residues. The CDR3 sequence is CASSQELQAVSYNEQFF. In DNA, the CDR3 is TGTGCCAGCAGCCAAGAACTCCAAGCGGTTTCTTACAATGAGCAGTTCTTC.

At least ten counts were recorded for this clonotype. This chain joins TRBV10-3 and TRBJ2-7, with D tentatively TRBD1 or TRBD2 (6 bases each). Trimming removed 3 bases from V and 1 base from J, with 13 bases in between. The germline V gene has CDR1 ENHRY and CDR2 SYGVKD. The CDR3 sequence is 15 residues long. The DNA of the CDR3 is TGTGCCATCAGTGACCCGGGGGCGAAATCCTACGAGCAGTACTTC. Amino acid sequence: CAISDPGAKSYEQYF.

This clonotype was found many times. CDR3 sequence: CASGADGKYEQYF. In DNA form, the CDR3 reads TGTGCCAGCGGGGCGGACGGAAAGTACGAGCAGTACTTC. J is TRBJ2-7 and V is TRBV12-3 or TRBV12-4; D is possibly TRBD1 (5 bases). The CDR3 is 13 amino acids. V was trimmed by 8 bases and J by 4 bases, leaving 15 bases between them.

This clonotype has a handful of counts. The chain couples TRBV24-1 to TRBJ2-1, with 15 bases lining up with TRBD2. V shed 4 bases and J 4 bases; nucleotides not matched to a gene: 7. The CDR3 extends over 18 amino acids. Looked up from germline, CDR1 is KGHDR and CDR2 is SFDVKD. The CDR3 region is CATSDPGLAGGLYNEQFF. CDR3 sequence (DNA): TGTGCCACCAGTGACCCGGGACTAGCGGGAGGCCTGTACAATGAGCAGTTCTTC.

A few counts support this clonotype. The gene calls are TRBV28 and TRBJ1-5, with 7 bases that match TRBD1. Germline V gene sequence: CDR1 MDHEN, CDR2 SYDVKM. J gave up 3 bases and V 1 base, and 6 bases lay outside the gene matches. The CDR3 extends over 16 amino acids. The CDR3: CASSLSMDRLNQPQHF. CDR3 in DNA: TGTGCCAGCAGTTTATCCATGGACAGGCTCAATCAGCCCCAGCATTTT.

This clonotype was counted ten times or more. This sequence joins TRBV27 and TRBJ2-6; the D is unclear. CDR1 is MNHEY and CDR2 is SMNVEV in the germline V gene (reference sequence). V lost 5 bases and J 2 bases, leaving 7 bases between the germline ends. The CDR3 contains 14 residues. Here the CDR3 DNA reads TGTGCCAGCAGTGGCGTTCCTGGGGCCAACGTCCTGACTTTC. Translating it yields CASSGVPGANVLTF.

A few counts support this clonotype. J is TRBJ1-2 and V is TRBV20-1; D gene ambiguous. CDR3 length: 14 residues. Germline V gene lookup returns CDR1 DFQATT and CDR2 SNEGSKA (reference sequence). V lost 0 bases to trimming and J lost 4 bases, with 12 bases between them. The CDR3 DNA sequence: TGCAGTGCTAGAGATTTGTTACGGGTCTATGGCTACACCTTC. Translating it yields CSARDLLRVYGYTF.

This clonotype has at least ten counts. The chain employs TRBV7-9 and TRBJ2-2, with D unclear. V was cut by 2 bases and J by 6 bases, with 13 bases left in between. The V gene's germline CDR1 is SEHNR and CDR2 FQNEAQ (reference sequence). The CDR3 contains 15 residues. Here the CDR3 reads CASSLSRHESGELFF. In nucleotides, the CDR3 is TGTGCCAGCAGCTTATCACGGCATGAGTCCGGGGAGCTGTTTTTT.

The chain couples TRBV20-1 to TRBJ2-7; D perhaps matches TRBD1 (6 bases). The CDR3 is 14 residues long. The V gene's germline CDR1 is DFQATT and CDR2 SNEGSKA (reference sequence). The ends were cut back, 6 bases at V and 5 bases at J, with 20 bases in the middle. CDR3 loop: CSAQGYRVSDEQYF. CDR3 bases: TGCAGTGCGCAGGGTTACAGGGTTTCGGACGAGCAGTACTTC.

The chain uses TRBV5-1 and TRBJ2-6, with D perhaps assigned TRBD1 or TRBD2 (6 bases each). The germline V gene encodes CDR1 SGHRS and CDR2 YFSETQ. The V end was cut by 0 bases, the J end by 15 bases, with 19 bases between. The CDR3 is 15 amino acids. CDR3 loop: CASSLAVGSPGALTF. CDR3 DNA: TGCGCCAGCAGCTTGGCCGTCGGCAGCCCGGGGGCCCTGACTTTC. Variable domain in full (rest from reference TRBV5-1 and TRBJ2-6): KAGVTQTPRYLIKTRGQQVTLSCSPISGHRSVSWYQQTPGQGLQFLFEYFSETQRNKGNFPGRFSGRQFSNSRSEMNVSTLELGDSALYLCASSLAVGSPGALTFGAGSRLTVL.

This clonotype was recorded at least ten times. The gene calls are TRBV7-2 and TRBJ2-5; weak D call: TRBD2 (5 bases). The CDR3 is made up of 15 amino acids. Germline V gene data show CDR1 as SGHTA and CDR2 as FQGNSA. Between the trimmed V and J ends, which lost 2 bases and 5 bases, there was a span of 15 bases. The CDR3 region has the DNA TGTGCCAGCAGCTTACTAAGCGGATCTTGGGAGACCCAGTACTTC. The encoded protein is CASSLLSGSWETQYF.

In DNA, the CDR3 is TGTGCCAGCAGTTTAGGTAGCGGGCTATTCAATGAGCAGTTCTTC. It specifies CASSLGSGLFNEQFF. The rearrangement joins TRBV12-3 or TRBV12-4 to TRBJ2-1; 7 bases are a match to TRBD2. V gave up 1 base and J gave up 6 bases; unmatched junction bases: 6. The CDR3 is 15 residues long.